The 14 T cell receptor beta chains below come from one sample, sequenced in a study of T cell repertoires in cytomegalovirus infection. These receptors have no identified antigens. TCRdb called the reads again in MiXCR, with one record for every CDR3 protein. The data hold hundreds of thousands of distinct CDR3 sequences, with approximately 33% observed a single time. This material consisted of cultured PBMCs, taken from culture after CMV antigen stimulation. These receptors all come from a human donor in good health (CMV status not recorded). Some clones in this sample may be carry-over from other donors' samples.

V is TRBV12-3 or TRBV12-4 and J is TRBJ1-4, with a possible D match to TRBD1 (5 bases). The V end was cut by 5 bases, the J end by 8 bases, with 9 bases between. CDR3 length: 12 amino acids. The CDR3 loop reads CASSPTAEKLFF. The DNA for the CDR3 is TGTGCCAGCAGTCCGACAGCAGAAAAACTGTTTTTT.

The chain has TRBV5-4 and TRBJ2-1; 8 bases are shared with TRBD1. The CDR3 is 15 residues long. The ends lost 4 bases at V and 4 bases at J; junction bases unmatched: 7. Germline-derived CDR1 and CDR2 are SGHNT and YYREEE (reference sequence). The CDR3 sequence is CASSTGTGDYNEQFF. DNA of the CDR3: TGTGCCAGCAGCACCGGGACAGGTGATTACAATGAGCAGTTCTTC.

This clonotype came up a few times. The V gene is TRBV6-5, the J gene TRBJ1-5; D may be TRBD1 (5 bases). There are 13 residues in the CDR3. Per germline, CDR1 MNHEY and CDR2 SVGAGI. Trimming took off 8 bases at V and 3 bases at J, with 11 bases between the two ends. The CDR3 spells CASCRGNNQPQHF. In nucleotides, the CDR3 is TGTGCCAGCTGTCGGGGGAACAATCAGCCCCAGCATTTT.

J is TRBJ2-3 and V is TRBV7-6, with TRBD1 matching 10 bases. V gave up 5 bases and J gave up 4 bases; unmatched junction bases: 6. Germline CDR1 is SGHVS and CDR2 is FNYEAQ. This CDR3 is 15 amino acids long. CDR3 DNA sequence: TGTGCCAGCAGCCTGACAGGGGGCCCACCAGATACGCAGTATTTT. Translation gives CASSLTGGPPDTQYF.

CDR3 loop: CASSSPMIGTNNEQFF. The CDR3 DNA sequence: TGTGCCAGCAGTTCCCCCATGATAGGCACAAACAATGAGCAGTTCTTC. The chain links TRBV6-5 to TRBJ2-1; D uncertain. The CDR3 length is 16 residues. Germline CDR1 is MNHEY and CDR2 is SVGAGI. Trimming removed 4 bases from V and 5 bases from J, with 18 bases in between.

The V gene is TRBV12-3 or TRBV12-4, the J gene TRBJ2-1, with D perhaps TRBD1 (6 bases). V gave up 3 bases and J gave up 0 bases, with 6 bases separating them. The CDR3 is 14 residues long. CDR3 coding DNA: TGTGCCAGCAGTTTGGGGGCCTCCTACAATGAGCAGTTCTTC. It specifies CASSLGASYNEQFF.

This clonotype was observed a handful of times. DNA for the CDR3: TGTGCCAGCAGCTTAGGCCACGTCAATGAGCAGTTCTTC. It encodes CASSLGHVNEQFF. The chain links TRBV7-2 to TRBJ2-1, with D unresolved. Germline CDR1 reads SGHTA; CDR2 reads FQGNSA. Trimming took 1 base from V and 6 from J, leaving 7 bases between them. There are 13 residues in the CDR3.

The rearrangement links TRBV2 to TRBJ2-5, with 10 bases aligning to TRBD2. The J segment lost 2 bases and the V segment lost 7 bases, leaving 1 base of the junction unmatched. This CDR3 contains 13 residues. Germline assignment: CDR1 SNHLY and CDR2 FYNNEI. In DNA, the CDR3 is TGTGCCAGCAAAGCGGGGGGGCAAGAGACCCAGTACTTC. Translated, it gives CASKAGGQETQYF.

This chain connects TRBV6-6 to TRBJ1-5, with 8 bases aligning to TRBD1. The CDR3 is made up of 16 amino acids. CDR1 and CDR2 from the germline V gene are MNHNY and SVGAGI (reference sequence). V lost 0 bases to trimming and J lost 6 bases; unmatched junction nucleotides: 7. The chain's CDR3 is CASSYSTTGVVQPQHF. In DNA, the CDR3 is TGTGCCAGCAGTTACTCGACGACAGGGGTGGTTCAGCCCCAGCATTTT.

The chain recombines TRBV5-5 with TRBJ1-3; D gene ambiguous. The CDR3 has 12 residues. V lost 7 bases and J 0 bases, leaving 5 bases between the germline ends. Per germline, CDR1 SGHKS and CDR2 YYEKEE (reference sequence). For the CDR3, the DNA is TGTGCCAGCGACGCCTCTGGAAACACCATATATTTT. Amino acid sequence: CASDASGNTIYF.

V is TRBV11-2 and J is TRBJ2-5; no firm D call. V lost 5 bases and J lost 2, with 15 bases in between. The germline V gene has CDR1 SGHAT and CDR2 FQNNGV. This CDR3 has 15 amino acids. The CDR3 spells CASSPAPNSQETQYF. CDR3 DNA sequence: TGTGCCAGCAGCCCAGCCCCAAACTCTCAAGAGACCCAGTACTTC.

V is TRBV20-1 and J is TRBJ2-7, with a weak D call TRBD1 (6 bases). Germline CDR1 and CDR2: DFQATT and SNEGSKA (reference sequence). This CDR3 contains 14 residues. Trimming cost V 1 base and J 3 bases, with 13 bases left between them. The CDR3 DNA is TGCAGTGCTAGAGTCAGGACAGCCTACTACGAGCAGTACTTC. This encodes CSARVRTAYYEQYF.

The chain combines TRBV10-3 with TRBJ2-1, with D maybe TRBD2 (6 bases). Germline V gives CDR1 ENHRY, CDR2 SYGVKD. Between the trimmed V and J ends, which lost 6 bases and 5 bases, there was a span of 20 bases. CDR3 length: 16 amino acids. The CDR3 sequence is CAISGFAGGINNEQFF. The CDR3 nucleotides read TGTGCCATCAGCGGGTTCGCCGGAGGGATTAACAATGAGCAGTTCTTC.

This sequence joins TRBV20-1 and TRBJ1-5; tentatively, D is TRBD1 (5 bases). CDR3 length: 12 residues. Germline V lookup: CDR1 DFQATT, CDR2 SNEGSKA (reference sequence). V gave up 7 bases and J gave up 7 bases, with 14 bases separating them. CDR3 nucleotide sequence: TGCAGTGGGACCAGGGAAACGCAGCCCCAGCATTTT. Protein sequence: CSGTRETQPQHF.